This entry lists 25 T cell receptor beta chains sequenced from one sample in a study of esophageal squamous cell carcinoma under preoperative chemotherapy. Time point here: before preoperative PTX-NDP chemotherapy. TCRdb used MiXCR to reprocess the PCR reads, holding one entry per CDR3 protein. This table holds approximately 15,000 distinct CDR3 sequences, roughly 60% found once. This sample was obtained from a patient given preoperative chemotherapy. The receptors originated from a human donor with esophageal squamous cell carcinoma. The donor label of this sample is uncertain.

This clonotype was observed a single time. The genes are TRBV10-1 and TRBJ2-1; perhaps TRBD2 as D (5 bases). The CDR3 contains 13 residues. Deletions cut 4 bases from V and 8 bases from J, with 12 bases between. Germline V lookup: CDR1 WNHNN, CDR2 SYGVQD (reference sequence). CDR3 sequence reads: CASSGGALDEQFF. The CDR3, as DNA: TGCGCCAGCAGTGGGGGAGCTCTGGATGAGCAGTTCTTC.

This clonotype was observed once. This rearrangement joins TRBV27 to TRBJ2-4, with TRBD2 matching 12 bases. Trimming took 6 bases from V and 13 from J; bases not matched to a gene: 16. Germline CDR1 reads MNHEY; CDR2 reads SMNVEV (reference sequence). The CDR3 has 16 residues. CDR3 DNA sequence: TGTGCCAGCAGCCCTTGGACTAGCGGGGCGAGCAATGAGCAGTACTTC. It is translated as CASSPWTSGASNEQYF.

Within the sample, this clonotype is medium-sized. The chain carries TRBV7-2 and TRBJ2-6; D is undetermined. CDR1 is SGHTA and CDR2 is FQGNSA in the germline V gene. The CDR3 runs 13 residues. Trimming took 5 bases from V and 2 from J, leaving 4 bases between them. CDR3 loop: CASSPPGANVLTF. The CDR3 DNA is TGTGCCAGCAGCCCCCCTGGGGCCAACGTCCTGACTTTC.

The rearrangement uses TRBV6-1 and TRBJ1-3; 9 bases are a match to TRBD1. The CDR3 totals 14 residues. V trimming: 6 bases; J trimming: 4 bases; junction bases outside the gene matches: 4. Germline V gives CDR1 MNHNS, CDR2 SASEGT. The CDR3 loop reads CASSRDREGNTIYF. CDR3 nucleotides: TGTGCCAGCAGCCGGGACAGGGAAGGAAACACCATATATTTT.

The chain uses TRBV27 and TRBJ2-5; TRBD2 is a possible D gene (7 bases). The J call may be in error: the DNA end matches TRBJ2-4 better. Germline V lookup: CDR1 MNHEY, CDR2 SMNVEV (reference sequence). The CDR3 totals 15 residues. The CDR3 DNA is TGTGCCAGCATAGGGGGGCGGGGGGCCAAAAACATTCAGTACTTC. It specifies CASIGGRGAKNIQYF.

This clonotype has only one observation. J is TRBJ2-4 and V is TRBV6-1; 14 nucleotides agree with TRBD2. Germline loops: CDR1 MNHNS, CDR2 SASEGT. V was pared by 4 bases and J by 7 bases, with 6 bases of the junction left unmatched. The CDR3 length is 16 residues. DNA of the CDR3: TGTGCCAGCAGTGGAGGGACTAGCGGGAGTGGGAACATTCAGTACTTC. Translating gives CASSGGTSGSGNIQYF.

This clonotype was seen more than once but under ten times. The V gene is TRBV7-8, the J gene TRBJ2-3; the match to TRBD1 covers 7 bases. This CDR3 has 13 amino acids. V lost 8 bases to trimming and J lost 2 bases; unmatched junction nucleotides: 4. The germline V gene encodes CDR1 SGHVS and CDR2 FQNEAQ. The CDR3 reads CASQTGYTDTQYF. The CDR3 DNA reads TGTGCCAGCCAGACAGGGTACACAGATACGCAGTATTTT.

Concerning this clonotype: The junction departs from germline at one end; a sequencing error may be responsible. The CDR3 spells CAGARGWDKNTQYF. In DNA form, the CDR3 reads TGTGCCGGCGCTAGGGGGTGGGACAAAAACACGCAGTATTTC. The chain employs TRBV6-1 and TRBJ2-4; TRBD1 might be the D (6 bases). The CDR3 spans 14 residues. CDR1 is MNHNS and CDR2 is SASEGT in the germline V gene.

This chain uses TRBV11-3 with TRBJ2-1, with D perhaps TRBD2 (5 bases). V was pared by 5 bases and J by 7 bases, with 18 bases between. The CDR3 is 15 residues long. Germline V gene sequence: CDR1 SGHNT, CDR2 YENEEA. CDR3 DNA sequence: TGTGCCAGCAGCCTCCTCACGGACGGAGGTAATGAGCAGTTCTTC. Translating gives CASSLLTDGGNEQFF.

This chain links TRBV6-1 with TRBJ1-1, with 8 bases matching TRBD1. CDR1 is MNHNS, CDR2 SASEGT, per germline. V gave up 2 bases and J gave up 6 bases; unmatched junction bases: 11. This CDR3 region has 16 residues. The CDR3 loop is CASSERGTGGRAEAFF. CDR3 DNA sequence: TGTGCCAGCAGTGAAAGGGGGACAGGTGGAAGGGCTGAAGCTTTCTTT.

Of note for this clonotype: One end of the junction fails to match germline, which may point to a read error. This chain links TRBV12-3 or TRBV12-4 with TRBJ2-3; D may be TRBD1 or TRBD2 (5 bases each). The J call is in doubt because the DNA end fits TRBJ2-2 better. The CDR3 sequence is 13 residues long. CDR3: CARRAQSTGALFF. The CDR3 bases are TGTGCCAGGAGGGCTCAGAGCACCGGGGCGCTGTTTTTT.

By share, this clonotype counts as medium-sized (0.01 to 0.1%). The gene calls are TRBV6-5 and TRBJ1-5; D unclear. The CDR3 is 13 residues long. Germline V gene lookup returns CDR1 MNHEY and CDR2 SVGAGI. Trimming removed 4 bases at V and 4 bases at J, with 8 bases between. CDR3: CASSSQANQPQHF. CDR3 DNA sequence: TGTGCCAGCAGTTCCCAAGCAAATCAGCCCCAGCATTTT.

This clonotype was counted only a few times. The V and J genes are TRBV6-1 and TRBJ2-1, with TRBD2 identical over 9 bases. Matching the DNA end better, TRBJ2-5 makes the J call doubtful. From germline, CDR1 is MNHNS and CDR2 SASEGT. This CDR3 is built from 17 residues. The chain's CDR3 is CASSAGGGGRDPETQYF. CDR3 bases: TGTGCCAGCAGTGCGGGCGGGGGGGGCCGTGACCCAGAGACCCAGTACTTC.

There are a few counts of this clonotype. This chain links TRBV7-2 with TRBJ2-3; D unresolved. From germline, CDR1 is SGHTA and CDR2 FQGNSA. Deletions cut 5 bases from V and 10 bases from J, with 13 bases between. The CDR3 has 12 amino acids. The CDR3 bases are TGTGCCAGCAGCCAGGAAGGGTCATCGCAGTATTTT. It codes for CASSQEGSSQYF.

J is TRBJ2-3 and V is TRBV6-1; D is unclear. This CDR3 spans 14 amino acids. The V and J ends lost 9 bases and 11 bases respectively, with 24 bases between them. Germline V lookup: CDR1 MNHNS, CDR2 SASEGT. The CDR3 sequence: CASGLAGDTDMQYF. In nucleotides, the CDR3 is TGTGCCAGTGGGCTGGCAGGTGACACAGACATGCAGTATTTT.

The count of this clonotype is one. The rearrangement uses TRBV12-3 or TRBV12-4 and TRBJ2-4; 8 bases are a match to TRBD2. The CDR3 spans 16 residues. V shed 5 bases and J 13 bases; nucleotides not matched to a gene: 19. The CDR3 region is CASSTTGGGGKNTQYF. Here the CDR3 DNA reads TGTGCCAGCAGTACCACGGGGGGGGGAGGCAAAAACACGCAGTACTTC.

The genes are TRBV9 and TRBJ2-1; TRBD1 matches at 9 bases. The germline CDR1 and CDR2 sequences are SGDLS and YYNGEE. The V segment lost 0 bases and the J segment 6 bases; nucleotides outside the gene matches: 4. The CDR3 consists of 15 residues. The CDR3 loop reads CASSVGDRGANEQFF. CDR3 nucleotides: TGTGCCAGCAGCGTAGGAGACAGGGGGGCCAATGAGCAGTTCTTC.

This clonotype was seen once. The junction does not match germline at one end; this may be a read error. J is TRBJ2-4 and V is TRBV6-1; tentatively, D is TRBD2 (6 bases). The CDR3 totals 16 residues. CDR1 is MNHNS, CDR2 SASEGT, per germline. The CDR3, as DNA: TGTGCCAGCAGAGTCCTGGCGGGGAGTGGCACAGATACGCAGTATTTC. Amino acid sequence: CASRVLAGSGTDTQYF.

By proportion, this clonotype is large. This chain connects TRBV6-1 to TRBJ2-3, with 12 bases matching TRBD2. The germline V gene encodes CDR1 MNHNS and CDR2 SASEGT. The V and J ends lost 5 bases and 9 bases, in that order; junction bases with no gene match: 9. The CDR3 spans 15 residues. DNA for the CDR3: TGTGCCAGCAGTCCTAGACTAGCGGGAGTTGAGACGCAGTATTTT. Its translation: CASSPRLAGVETQYF.

This clonotype was found many times. V and J are TRBV6-4 and TRBJ2-4; no firm D call. CDR1 MRHNA and CDR2 SNTAGT come from the germline V gene. The CDR3 has 14 amino acids. The V end lost 6 bases, the J end lost 0 bases, and 9 bases lay between the germline ends. The CDR3 reads CASRYRLAKNIQYF. The CDR3 DNA sequence: TGTGCCAGCAGGTACCGGCTAGCCAAAAACATTCAGTACTTC.

There are a few counts of this clonotype. The chain combines TRBV6-2 or TRBV6-3 with TRBJ2-1; D gene uncertain. The assigned J gene may be wrong: the sequence end matches TRBJ2-7 better. CDR1 is MNHEY and CDR2 is SVGEGT in the germline V gene. This CDR3 has 12 amino acids. The CDR3 protein is CASSSTYNEQYF. As DNA, the CDR3 is TGTGCCAGCAGTTCAACGTACAATGAGCAGTACTTC.

In this sample, this clonotype turned up a few times. A read error may produce the germline difference seen at one junction end. The J gene is TRBJ2-3, the V gene TRBV6-1; 10 bases map to TRBD2. From germline, CDR1 is MNHNS and CDR2 SASEGT. This CDR3 region has 17 residues. CDR3 sequence reads: CASSASGGGCGTDTQYF. The DNA for the CDR3 is TGTGCCAGCAGTGCAAGCGGGGGGGGGTGCGGCACAGATACGCAGTACTTT.

About this clonotype itself: The junction departs from the called germline gene at one end, perhaps through a read error. The V and J genes are TRBV6-1 and TRBJ2-3, with a weak D call TRBD2 (6 bases). Germline CDR1 reads MNHNS; CDR2 reads SASEGT. The CDR3 is 16 residues long. The CDR3 reads CASSRKGLGGANTQYF. The DNA for the CDR3 is TGTGCCAGCAGTCGCAAGGGGCTGGGAGGCGCAAACACGCAGTATTTC.

The rearrangement joins TRBV6-8 to TRBJ2-4; tentatively, D is TRBD1 (5 bases). V was cut by 6 bases and J by 0 bases, with 9 bases left in between. The CDR3 has 14 residues. Germline CDR1 is MNHGY and CDR2 is SAAAGT. CDR3 DNA: TGTGCCAGCAGGGGGCTGTCAGCCAAAAACATTCAGTACTTC. Translation: CASRGLSAKNIQYF.

The genes are TRBV6-2 or TRBV6-3 and TRBJ2-6; D is undetermined. Per the germline V gene, CDR1 is MNHEY and CDR2 is SVGEGT. The CDR3 runs 15 residues. V lost 5 bases to trimming and J lost 0 bases, with 8 bases between them. The CDR3 DNA sequence: TGTGCCAGCAGTCCTGACAACTCTGGGGCCAACGTCCTGACTTTC. This gives the protein CASSPDNSGANVLTF.